This T cell receptor (beta chain) was retrieved from a study of CD8+ T cells in alopecia areata. Study as a whole: At a dose of 5 to 10 mg twice daily, oral tofacitinib was given to treated patients. Study observations and caveats: The study found that many expanded lesional clones persisted in scalp and blood during tofacitinib. Lesional scalp exceeded normal scalp in clonality, especially in alopecia totalis/universalis.

Treatment denoted: oral pan-JAK inhibitor, 5-10 mg twice daily. Of note for this clone: What it binds is not known.

The V gene lost 0 bases and the J gene lost 3 bases, with 11 bases spanning the gap. The CDR3 totals 15 residues. Germline CDR1 MGHRA, CDR2 YSYEKL. Investigators isolated RNA and reverse transcribed it into cDNA to act as the sequencing template. Data came from immunoSEQ multiplex PCR; TCRdb stores just in-frame clones and leaves some out. The data show some 95,000 clones, 44% seen once. The chain is built from TRBV4-1 and TRBJ1-2; D is undetermined. The specimen was CD8+ T cells sorted from blood, collected at week 24, from a patient treated with tofacitinib. The receptor was isolated from a human donor with alopecia areata. This CDR3 reads CASSQERAEDYGYTF. As DNA, the CDR3 is TGCGCCAGCAGCCAAGAGAGAGCGGAGGACTATGGCTACACCTTC.